This record concerns one T cell receptor (beta chain) sequence. Its cognate antigen is unknown. After removal of 1 base from V and 5 bases from J, the junction contained 5 bases not matched to a gene. Germline values: CDR1 SGHTA, CDR2 FQGNSA. This CDR3 region has 16 residues. These data are taken from a study of T cell responses to AZD1222 COVID-19 vaccine. The study's findings and limits: No repertoire was sampled before or during the peak T cell response, only after it.

Produced via immunoSEQ multiplex PCR; TCRdb's table is partial and in-frame only. The repertoire holds under 95,000 clones, with under 95% as singletons. The chain employs TRBV7-2 and TRBJ2-1; 10 bases fit TRBD2. The material was peripheral blood, obtained on day 0 of AZD1222 vaccination. The clonotype originates from an adult in good health. This CDR3 reads CASSLGPAGGDNEQFF. In DNA form, the CDR3 reads TGTGCCAGCAGCTTAGGGCCAGCGGGAGGGGACAATGAGCAGTTCTTC.